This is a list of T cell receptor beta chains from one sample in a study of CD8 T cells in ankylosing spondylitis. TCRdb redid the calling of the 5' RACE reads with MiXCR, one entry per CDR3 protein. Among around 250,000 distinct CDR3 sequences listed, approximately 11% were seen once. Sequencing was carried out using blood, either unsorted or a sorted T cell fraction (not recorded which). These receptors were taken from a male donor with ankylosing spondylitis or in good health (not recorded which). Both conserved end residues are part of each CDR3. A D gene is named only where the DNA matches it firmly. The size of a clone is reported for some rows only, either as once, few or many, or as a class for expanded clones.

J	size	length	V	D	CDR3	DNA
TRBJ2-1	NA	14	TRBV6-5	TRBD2	CASRLLAVHNEQFF	TGTGCCAGCCGGTTACTAGCGGTCCACAATGAGCAGTTCTTC
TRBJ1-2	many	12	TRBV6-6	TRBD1	CASRQTGEGYTF	TGTGCCAGCAGACAGACAGGGGAAGGCTACACCTTC
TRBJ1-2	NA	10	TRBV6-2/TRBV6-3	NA	CVSSYWGYTF	TGTGTCAGCAGTTACTGGGGCTACACCTTC
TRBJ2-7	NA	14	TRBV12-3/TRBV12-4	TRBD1	CASSPRTGIYEQYF	TGTGCCAGCAGCCCCCGGACAGGGATCTACGAGCAGTACTTC
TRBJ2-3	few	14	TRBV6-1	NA	CASKIGLSTDTQYF	TGTGCCAGCAAGATAGGACTTAGCACAGATACGCAGTATTTT
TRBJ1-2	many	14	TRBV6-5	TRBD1	CASSLKDREGGYTF	TGTGCCAGCAGTTTAAAGGACAGGGAGGGTGGCTACACCTTC
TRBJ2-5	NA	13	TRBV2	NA	CASSGTIQETQYF	TGTGCCAGCAGTGGGACTATTCAAGAGACCCAGTACTTC
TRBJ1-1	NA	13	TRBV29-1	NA	CSVDRTGNTEAFF	TGCAGCGTTGACCGAACAGGGAACACTGAAGCTTTCTTT
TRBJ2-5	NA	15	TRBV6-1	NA	CASSPNGGAGETQYF	TGTGCCAGCAGTCCTAATGGAGGGGCAGGGGAGACCCAGTACTTC
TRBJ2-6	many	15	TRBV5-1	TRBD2	CASSPTSAGANVLTF	TGCGCCAGCAGCCCTACTAGCGCTGGGGCCAACGTCCTGACTTTC
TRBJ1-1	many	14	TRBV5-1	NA	CASSPQTGNTEAFF	TGCGCCAGCAGCCCACAGACAGGGAACACTGAAGCTTTCTTT
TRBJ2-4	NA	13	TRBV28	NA	CASSRGGQNIQYF	TGTGCCAGCAGTAGGGGGGGGCAGAACATTCAGTACTTC
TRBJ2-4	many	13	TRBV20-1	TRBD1	CSASDRGIHIQYF	TGCAGTGCCTCAGACAGGGGAATTCACATTCAGTACTTC
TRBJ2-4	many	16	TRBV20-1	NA	CSARRGTDIAKNIQYF	TGCAGTGCTAGAAGGGGGACGGACATAGCCAAAAACATTCAGTACTTC
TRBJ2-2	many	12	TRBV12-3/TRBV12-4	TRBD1	CASRTGTGVMFF	TGTGCCAGCAGAACCGGGACAGGGGTGATGTTTTTT
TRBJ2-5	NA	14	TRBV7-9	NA	CASSPVSYQETQYF	TGTGCCAGCAGCCCCGTCTCGTACCAAGAGACCCAGTACTTC
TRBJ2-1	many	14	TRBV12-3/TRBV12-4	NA	CASSATGVGNEQFF	TGTGCCAGCAGTGCAACCGGGGTGGGGAATGAGCAGTTCTTC
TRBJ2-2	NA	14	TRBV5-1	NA	CASSFSPSPGELFF	TGCGCCAGCAGCTTCTCACCCTCTCCCGGGGAGCTGTTTTTT
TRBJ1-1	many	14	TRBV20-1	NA	CSARAGMGNTEAFF	TGCAGTGCTAGAGCGGGGATGGGGAACACTGAAGCTTTCTTT
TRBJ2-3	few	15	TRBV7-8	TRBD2	CASSWTTSGGDTQYF	TGTGCCAGCAGCTGGACGACTAGCGGGGGCGATACGCAGTATTTT
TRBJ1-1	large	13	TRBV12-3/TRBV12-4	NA	CASSLYRGTEAFF	TGTGCCAGCAGTTTATATCGTGGGACTGAAGCTTTCTTT
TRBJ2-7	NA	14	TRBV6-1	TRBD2	CASGGDVLSYEQYF	TGTGCCAGCGGGGGGGACGTCCTCTCCTACGAGCAGTACTTC
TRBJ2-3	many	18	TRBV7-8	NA	CASSLGGQSGPGTDTQYF	TGTGCCAGCAGCTTAGGAGGACAGTCCGGGCCTGGCACAGATACGCAGTATTTT